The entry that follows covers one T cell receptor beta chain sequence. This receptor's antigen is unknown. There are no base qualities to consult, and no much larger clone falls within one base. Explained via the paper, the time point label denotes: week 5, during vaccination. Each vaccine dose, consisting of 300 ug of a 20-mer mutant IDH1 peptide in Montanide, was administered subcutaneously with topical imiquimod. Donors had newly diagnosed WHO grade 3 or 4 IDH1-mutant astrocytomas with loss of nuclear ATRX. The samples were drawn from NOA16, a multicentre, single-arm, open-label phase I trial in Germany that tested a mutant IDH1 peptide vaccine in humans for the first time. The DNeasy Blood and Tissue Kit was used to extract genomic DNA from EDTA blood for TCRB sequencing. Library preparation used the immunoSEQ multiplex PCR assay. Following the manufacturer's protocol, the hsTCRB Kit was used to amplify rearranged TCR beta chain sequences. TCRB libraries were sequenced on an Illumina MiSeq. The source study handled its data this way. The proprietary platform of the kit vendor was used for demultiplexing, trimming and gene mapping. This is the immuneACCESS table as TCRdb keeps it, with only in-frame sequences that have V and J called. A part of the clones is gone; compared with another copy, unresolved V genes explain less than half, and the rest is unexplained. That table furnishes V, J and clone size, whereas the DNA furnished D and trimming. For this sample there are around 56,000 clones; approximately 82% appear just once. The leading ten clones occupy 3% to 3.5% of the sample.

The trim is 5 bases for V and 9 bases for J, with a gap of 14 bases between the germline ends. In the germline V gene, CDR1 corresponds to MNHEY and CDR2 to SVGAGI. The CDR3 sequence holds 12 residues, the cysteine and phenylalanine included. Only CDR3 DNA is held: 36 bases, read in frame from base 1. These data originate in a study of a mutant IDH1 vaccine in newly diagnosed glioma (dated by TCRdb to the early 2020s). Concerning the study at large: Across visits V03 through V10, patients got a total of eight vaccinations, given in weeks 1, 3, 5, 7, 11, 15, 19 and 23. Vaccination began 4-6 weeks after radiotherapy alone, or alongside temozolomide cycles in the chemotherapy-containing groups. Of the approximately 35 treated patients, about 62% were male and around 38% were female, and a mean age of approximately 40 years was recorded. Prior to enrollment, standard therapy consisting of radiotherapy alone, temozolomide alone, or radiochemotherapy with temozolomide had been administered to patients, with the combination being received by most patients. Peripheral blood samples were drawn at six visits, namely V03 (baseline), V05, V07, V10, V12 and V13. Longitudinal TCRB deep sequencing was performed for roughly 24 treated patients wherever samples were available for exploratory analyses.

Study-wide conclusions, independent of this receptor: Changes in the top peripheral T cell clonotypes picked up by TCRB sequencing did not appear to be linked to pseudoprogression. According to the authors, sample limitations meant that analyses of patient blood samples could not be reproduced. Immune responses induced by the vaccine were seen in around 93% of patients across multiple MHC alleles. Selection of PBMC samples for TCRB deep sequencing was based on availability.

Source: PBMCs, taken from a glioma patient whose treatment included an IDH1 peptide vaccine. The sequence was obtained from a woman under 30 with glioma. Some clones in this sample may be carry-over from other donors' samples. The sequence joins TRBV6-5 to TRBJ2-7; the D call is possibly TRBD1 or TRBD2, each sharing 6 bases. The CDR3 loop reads CASSRAGEVQYF. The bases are TGTGCCAGCAGTAGGGCAGGGGAGGTGCAGTACTTC.